This T cell receptor beta chain was documented in a study of cytomegalovirus exposure and HLA in healthy donors. As for the study in general: A previous analysis identified 95 million to 120 million unique TCR beta sequences derived from 180 million or so T cells.

V lost 0 bases and J 4 bases, leaving 10 bases between the germline ends. Germline CDR1 and CDR2: SGDLS and YYNGEE. This CDR3 region has 15 residues. This clone was found a few times. Its antigen is still unknown. Distinct nucleotide sequences in the sample also encode this CDR3. Both 60 Vbeta primers and 13 Jbeta primers went into the PCR. Assay used: immunoSEQ multiplex PCR; TCRdb lists only in-frame clones, some missing. The sample comprises 130,000 or so clones, 70% to 85% of which are singletons, and under 3% rests with the top ten. Study observations and caveats: Solely CMV serostatus was available to characterize immune exposure.

The sequenced material came from PBMCs. This receptor was identified in a woman under 30 in good health and CMV-seropositive. The chain is built from TRBV9 and TRBJ1-4, with D unclear. The CDR3 DNA follows: TGTGCCAGCAGCGTAGGAGGCGGGTATAATGAAAAACTGTTTTTT. Amino acid sequence: CASSVGGGYNEKLFF.